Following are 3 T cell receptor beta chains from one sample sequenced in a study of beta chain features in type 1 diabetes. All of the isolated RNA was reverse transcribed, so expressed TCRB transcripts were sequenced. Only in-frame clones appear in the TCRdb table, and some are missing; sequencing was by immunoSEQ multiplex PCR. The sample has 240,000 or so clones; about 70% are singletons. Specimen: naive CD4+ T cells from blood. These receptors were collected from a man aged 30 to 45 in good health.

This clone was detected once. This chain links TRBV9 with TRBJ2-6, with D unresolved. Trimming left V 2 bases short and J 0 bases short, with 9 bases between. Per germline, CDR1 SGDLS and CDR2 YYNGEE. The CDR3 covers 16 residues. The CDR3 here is CASSVRGDSGANVLTF. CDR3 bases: TGTGCCAGCAGCGTTAGAGGAGACTCTGGGGCCAACGTCCTGACTTTC.

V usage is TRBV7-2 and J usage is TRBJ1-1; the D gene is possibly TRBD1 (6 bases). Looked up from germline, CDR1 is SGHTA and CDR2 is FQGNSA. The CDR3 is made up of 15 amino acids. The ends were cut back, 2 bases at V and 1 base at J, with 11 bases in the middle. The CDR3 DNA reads TGTGCCAGCAGCTTACACCGGGACAAGAACACTGAAGCTTTCTTT. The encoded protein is CASSLHRDKNTEAFF. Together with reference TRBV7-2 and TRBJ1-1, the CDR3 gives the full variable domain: GAGVSQSPSNKVTEKGKDVELRCDPISGHTALYWYRQSLGQGLEFLIYFQGNSAPDKSGLPSDRFSAERTGGSVSTLTIQRTQQEDSAVYLCASSLHRDKNTEAFFGQGTRLTVV.

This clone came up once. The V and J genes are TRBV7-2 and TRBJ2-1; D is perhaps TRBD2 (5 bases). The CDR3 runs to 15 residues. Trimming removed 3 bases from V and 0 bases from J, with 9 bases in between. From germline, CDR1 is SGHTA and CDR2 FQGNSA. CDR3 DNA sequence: TGTGCCAGCAGCTTTCGGACTGACTCCTACAATGAGCAGTTCTTC. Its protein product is CASSFRTDSYNEQFF.